The subject of this entry is one T cell receptor (beta chain). What this receptor recognizes is not known. The data are from a study of cytomegalovirus exposure and HLA in healthy donors (dated 2017 in TCRdb). Concerning the study at large: In an earlier analysis of several hundred of the donors, 276 Gb of sequence data and 100 million or so unique TCR beta sequences from 180 million or so T cells were reported. Roughly 300 gigabases of sequencing data and roughly 81 million unique TCR sequences made up an early release that covered some 640 HLA-typed donors. The genetic ancestry cluster associated with self-reported Caucasian donors included roughly 84% of the 300 to 450 genotyped donors. The study aimed to test whether cataloging public T cell receptors could reveal signatures of past pathogen exposure. The T cell repertoires of several hundred subjects were profiled by immunosequencing and related to cytomegalovirus serostatus. A separate validation cohort of approximately 130 different subjects was used in addition to the roughly 620-subject first cohort. High-throughput TCR immunosequencing, statistical association of individual TCRs with disease status, and machine learning were combined to predict cytomegalovirus infection status. A later analysis re-analyzed previously published TCR beta repertoires from approximately 700 donors and added high-resolution HLA genotyping to study TCR occurrence patterns. In the later analysis, no new phenotypic data were used to find candidate immune exposures; instead, reliance was placed on TCR beta sequences and their occurrence across donors. In an earlier analysis of 587 of the donors, high-throughput TCR beta sequencing was used to judge whether each TCR beta V gene segment behaved as functional or pseudogenic. Donor age, sex, ethnicity and CMV serostatus were compiled alongside the repertoire data. In a later genetic analysis, genome-wide SNP genotypes for about 55% of the 666 donors were used, and that subset was treated as a discovery cohort. Every repertoire in the discovery cohort had been generated on one and the same sequencing platform. HLA typing included class I and class II loci at four-digit resolution. The number of donors typed differed by locus, with 629-630 for A, B, C, DRB1 and DQB1, approximately 500 for DQA1, about 610 for DPA1, and some 440 for DPB1. About five DR-DQ haplotypes were treated as single units for association and clustering because of strong linkage in the cohort. Among roughly 400 genotyped donors of the cohort, an average of around 250,000 unique TCR beta nucleotide sequences was sequenced per donor, of which about 20% were non-productive.

The library was made by the immunoSEQ multiplex PCR assay. A mixture of 60 forward primers for TCR Vbeta segments and 13 reverse primers for TCR Jbeta segments was used in the multiplex PCR. The CDR3 region of rearranged TCR beta genes was amplified from genomic DNA with a multiplex PCR assay. The Illumina HiSeq System was used to sequence the amplified TCR beta libraries as 87-base-pair reads. The paper's processing steps were these. In a later analysis, tens of millions of unique TCR beta chains were counted across the approximately 640 repertoires, and some 10 million of these chains were shared by at least two donors. To remove PCR and sequencing errors, raw reads were error-corrected and collapsed into unique sequences using a nearest-neighbor algorithm that merged closely related sequences. To assign V, D and J gene segments, CDR3 sequences were aligned to IMGT reference sequences. For a sequence to be retained, at least a six-nucleotide match to both a V gene segment and a J gene segment was required. A rearrangement counted as productive if the CDR3 had no stop codons and remained in frame with V and J, and every other rearrangement counted as non-productive. CDR3 was defined according to IMGT convention as the region running from the second conserved V-encoded cysteine to the conserved J-encoded phenylalanine. The earlier analysis of approximately 500 of the donors excluded sequences that lacked an unambiguous match to a single V gene segment. In an earlier analysis of approximately 590 of the donors, V segments were called functional above 56.7% productive rearrangements and were called segregating when the between-donor standard deviation exceeded 5%. A statistical classification framework was built to diagnose cytomegalovirus status from the catalog of TCR beta chain sequences. In a later analysis, V and J genes were assigned by comparing TCR nucleotide sequences against IMGT/GENE-DB human TR gene sequences. A later analysis assigned CDR3 sequences and most-parsimonious VDJ recombination scenarios with the TCRdist pipeline. In a later analysis, each TCR beta chain was defined by its CDR3 amino acid sequence together with its V-gene family, and reads lacking a unique V-gene family were excluded. To address suspected cross-contamination and a sequencing artifact, a later analysis removed approximately 590 highly shared, low-generation-probability nucleotide sequences. A later analysis calculated a clonal expansion index for each public chain from normalized within-repertoire ranks of inferred template counts. A later analysis computed generation probabilities with a VDJ recombination model fitted to out-of-frame rearrangements, and checked the results against IGoR. A later analysis scored TCR-TCR, TCR-HLA and TCR-CMV co-occurrence with hypergeometric tests, applying a repertoire-size bias correction to TCR pairs. To estimate false discovery rates, a later analysis permuted the HLA or CMV assignments 20 times. In a later analysis, co-occurring TCRs were grouped using DBSCAN, and TCRdist sequence similarity was added for clustering within HLA-allele-positive subsets. For co-occurrence clustering, repertoires with fewer than 30,000 or more than 120,000 public chains were excluded, along with roughly 5 repertoires with anomalous nucleotide sharing. TCRdb took this table from immuneACCESS and kept in-frame rearrangements with V and J called. Such tables lack part of the clones; where checked against another copy, unresolved V genes explain under half of the gap, and the rest is unexplained. Clone size and the V and J calls come from that table; the DNA yielded D and trimming. The table kept for this sample lists some 120,000 clones. The leading ten clones occupy around 7% of the sample.

Study-wide findings and limitations: Linkage disequilibrium might explain the correlated functional status among segregating V segments, but an unknown experimental factor could not be excluded. A cluster of highly shared sequence variants was judged likely to represent a technical artifact of the sequencing pipeline. Because some donors lacked HLA typing at each locus, the association tests relied only on the typed subset. Because counts were too low, some 16 rarely observed V segments, including chromosome 9 orphons, were excluded from the earlier analysis of under 650 of the donors. A few of the identified cytomegalovirus-associated TCR beta chains were confirmed in vitro to be specific for cytomegalovirus antigens. Strong co-occurrence of HLA alleles, especially DR and DQ, made assigning TCR associations to individual alleles difficult. A further reported finding was that TCR beta sequences accurately predicted the HLA-A and HLA-B alleles for most subjects in the first cohort. The classifier was reported to diagnose cytomegalovirus status with high specificity and sensitivity in both the original cohort and the validation cohort. An earlier analysis of around 540 of the donors showed that most TCR beta V segments appeared in productive rearrangements either about 87% or about 30% of the time, which broadly matched IMGT annotations. A later genetic analysis associated a missense DCLRE1C variant with V-gene and J-gene trimming of TCR beta chains, and an independent cohort replicated the association. Because the 87-base-pair reads could not distinguish some IMGT-functional V segments, including TRBV6-2 and TRBV6-3, those segments were excluded. In a later analysis, HLA-associated TCR beta chains were found to be more clonally expanded and to have lower generation probabilities than equally common non-associated chains. Specific HLA alleles were associated with more than 15,000 TCR beta sequences at a false discovery rate of 0.05 in a later analysis. Most TCR sequences were seen in very few donors, while some public TCRs were found in many individuals. In a later analysis, TCR association rates were found to vary across HLA loci, with the most associated TCRs seen for DRB1 alleles and the fewest for HLA-C alleles. According to a later genetic analysis, donors in an Asian-associated ancestry cluster had fewer N-insertions in productive TCRs than the approximately 670-donor mean. Sequencing depth was assumed to be roughly uniform across donors in the presence/absence analyses, though that assumption may not hold. The only immune exposure information available for the cohort was CMV serostatus. Only TCR beta chains were sequenced in this cohort, and the absence of alpha or paired-chain data limited detectable features. A later analysis found that most CMV-associated TCR beta chains appeared HLA-restricted, with HLA associations seemingly driven largely by CMV exposure. The study gave a list of around 170 TCR beta chains associated with cytomegalovirus. It was suggested by the authors that the approach could potentially be generalized to other disease states and immunological phenotypes. A later analysis reported that several top co-occurrence clusters appeared linked to parvovirus B19, influenza, CMV and Epstein-Barr virus.

The cohort comprised 670 or so healthy bone marrow donors. At the time of sampling, all cohort members were nominally healthy, though unrecorded immune exposures were likely present. The donor was CMV seropositive and belonged to the group of 250 to 300 seropositive cohort members. Every donor gave a peripheral blood sample, and the peripheral blood mononuclear cells from that sample were used for TCR beta sequencing. Genomic DNA was extracted from the blood cell samples with the Qiagen DNeasy Blood Extraction Kit. The CDR3 goes from the cysteine to the phenylalanine over 17 residues. Only the CDR3 DNA is retained, 51 bases long and in frame from the first base. From a lookup of the germline V gene (reference sequence), CDR1 and CDR2 are SGHNT and YYREEE. Here V drops 4 bases and J drops 0 bases, and the junction holds 7 bases not matched to any gene.

This receptor chain uses TRBV5-4 and TRBJ2-5; TRBD2 matches 12 bases in the middle. Sample: PBMCs. This TCR came from a man in his forties in good health and CMV-seropositive. CDR3 protein: CASSLGLAGQYQETQYF. The sequenced DNA is TGTGCCAGCAGCCTAGGACTAGCGGGACAGTACCAAGAGACCCAGTACTTC.